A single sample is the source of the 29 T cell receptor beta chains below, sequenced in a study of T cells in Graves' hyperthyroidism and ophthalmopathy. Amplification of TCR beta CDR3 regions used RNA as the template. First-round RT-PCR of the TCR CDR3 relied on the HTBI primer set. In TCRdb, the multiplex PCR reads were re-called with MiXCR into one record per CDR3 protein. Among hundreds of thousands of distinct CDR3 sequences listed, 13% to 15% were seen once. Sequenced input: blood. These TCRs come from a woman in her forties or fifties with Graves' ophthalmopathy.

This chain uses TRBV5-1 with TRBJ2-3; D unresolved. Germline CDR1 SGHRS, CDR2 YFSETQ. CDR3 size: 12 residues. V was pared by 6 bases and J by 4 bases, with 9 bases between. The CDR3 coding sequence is TGCGCCAGCAAGTTAGTCTCAGATACGCAGTATTTT. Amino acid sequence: CASKLVSDTQYF. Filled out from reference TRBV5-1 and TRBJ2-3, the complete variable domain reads KAGVTQTPRYLIKTRGQQVTLSCSPISGHRSVSWYQQTPGQGLQFLFEYFSETQRNKGNFPGRFSGRQFSNSRSEMNVSTLELGDSALYLCASKLVSDTQYFGPGTRLTVL.

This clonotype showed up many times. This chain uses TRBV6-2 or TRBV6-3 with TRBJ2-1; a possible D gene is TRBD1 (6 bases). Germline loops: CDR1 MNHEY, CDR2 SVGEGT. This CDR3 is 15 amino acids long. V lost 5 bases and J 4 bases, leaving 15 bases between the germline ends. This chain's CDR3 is CASSRTDRTYNEQFF. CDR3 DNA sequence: TGTGCCAGCAGTCGAACCGACAGGACTTACAATGAGCAGTTCTTC.

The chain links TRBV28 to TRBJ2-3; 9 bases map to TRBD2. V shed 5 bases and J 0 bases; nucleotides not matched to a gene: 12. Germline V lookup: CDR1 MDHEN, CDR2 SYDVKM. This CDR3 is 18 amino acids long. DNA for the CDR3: TGTGCCAGCAGTACCAGACTAGCGGAGGTAGCTAGCACAGATACGCAGTATTTT. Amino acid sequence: CASSTRLAEVASTDTQYF. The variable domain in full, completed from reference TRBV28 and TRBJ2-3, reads DVKVTQSSRYLVKRTGEKVFLECVQDMDHENMFWYRQDPGLGLRLIYFSYDVKMKEKGDIPEGYSVSREKKERFSLILESASTNQTSMYLCASSTRLAEVASTDTQYFGPGTRLTVL.

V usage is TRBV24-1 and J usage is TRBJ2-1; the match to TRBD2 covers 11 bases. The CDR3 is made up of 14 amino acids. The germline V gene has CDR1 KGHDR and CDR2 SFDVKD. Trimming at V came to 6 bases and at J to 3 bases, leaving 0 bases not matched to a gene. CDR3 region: CATSTSGSYNEQFF. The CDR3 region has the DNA TGTGCCACCAGTACTAGCGGGAGCTACAATGAGCAGTTCTTC.

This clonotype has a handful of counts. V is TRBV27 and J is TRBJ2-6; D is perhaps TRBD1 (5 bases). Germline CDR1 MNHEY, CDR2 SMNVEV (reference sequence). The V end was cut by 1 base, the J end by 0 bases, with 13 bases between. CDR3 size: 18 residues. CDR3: CASSLWGLGNSGANVLTF. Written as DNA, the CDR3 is TGTGCCAGCAGTTTATGGGGCCTAGGGAACTCTGGGGCCAACGTCCTGACTTTC. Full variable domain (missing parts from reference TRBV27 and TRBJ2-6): EAQVTQNPRYLITVTGKKLTVTCSQNMNHEYMSWYRQDPGLGLRQIYYSMNVEVTDKGDVPEGYKVSRKEKRNFPLILESPSPNQTSLYFCASSLWGLGNSGANVLTFGAGSRLTVL.

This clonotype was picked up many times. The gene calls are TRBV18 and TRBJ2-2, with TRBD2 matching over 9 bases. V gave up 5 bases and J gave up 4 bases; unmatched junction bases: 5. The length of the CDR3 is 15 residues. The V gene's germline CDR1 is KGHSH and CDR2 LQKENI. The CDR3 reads CASSRLADFTGELFF. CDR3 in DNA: TGTGCCAGCTCAAGACTAGCGGATTTCACCGGGGAGCTGTTTTTT.

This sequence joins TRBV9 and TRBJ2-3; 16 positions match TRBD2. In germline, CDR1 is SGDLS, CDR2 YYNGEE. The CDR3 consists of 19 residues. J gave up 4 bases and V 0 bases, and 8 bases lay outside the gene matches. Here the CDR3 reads CASSVGPGLAGGYSDTQYF. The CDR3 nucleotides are TGTGCCAGCAGCGTAGGACCGGGACTAGCGGGAGGGTACTCAGATACGCAGTATTTT. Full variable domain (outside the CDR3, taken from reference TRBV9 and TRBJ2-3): DSGVTQTPKHLITATGQRVTLRCSPRSGDLSVYWYQQSLDQGLQFLIQYYNGEERAKGNILERFSAQQFPDLHSELNLSSLELGDSALYFCASSVGPGLAGGYSDTQYFGPGTRLTVL.

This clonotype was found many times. The CDR3 coding sequence is TGTGCCACCAGTGATCCCAGCGGGAGTGGCACAGATACGCAGTATTTT. This gives the protein CATSDPSGSGTDTQYF. V is TRBV24-1 and J is TRBJ2-3; 8 nucleotides match TRBD2. CDR3 length: 16 residues. Germline V gene lookup returns CDR1 KGHDR and CDR2 SFDVKD. With V trimmed by 3 bases and J by 1 base, 5 bases remained unmatched.

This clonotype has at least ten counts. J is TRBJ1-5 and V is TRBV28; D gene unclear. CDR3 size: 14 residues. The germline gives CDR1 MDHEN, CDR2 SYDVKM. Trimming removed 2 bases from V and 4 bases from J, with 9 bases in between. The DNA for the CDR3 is TGTGCCAGCAGTTTACCTCAGGTTAATCAGCCCCAGCATTTT. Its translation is CASSLPQVNQPQHF.

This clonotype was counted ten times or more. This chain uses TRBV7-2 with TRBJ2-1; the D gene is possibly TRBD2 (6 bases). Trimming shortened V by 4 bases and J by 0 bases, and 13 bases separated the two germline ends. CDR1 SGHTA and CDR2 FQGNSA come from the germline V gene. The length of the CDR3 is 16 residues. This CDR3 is CASSSLGRDSYNEQFF. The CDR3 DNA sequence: TGTGCCAGCAGCTCCCTCGGGCGGGACTCCTACAATGAGCAGTTCTTC.

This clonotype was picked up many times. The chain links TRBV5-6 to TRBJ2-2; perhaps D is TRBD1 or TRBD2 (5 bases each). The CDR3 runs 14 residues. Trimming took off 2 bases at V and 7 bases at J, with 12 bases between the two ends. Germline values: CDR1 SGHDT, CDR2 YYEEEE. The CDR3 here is CASSFGTAGGELFF. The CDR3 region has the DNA TGTGCCAGCAGCTTTGGGACGGCCGGCGGGGAGCTGTTTTTT.

The CDR3 reads CATSAAGTTDTSVYGYTF. The CDR3 DNA reads as TGTGCCACCAGCGCGGCCGGGACAACAGACACCTCTGTCTATGGCTACACCTTC. V is TRBV24-1 and J is TRBJ1-2; TRBD1 might be the D (6 bases). Germline lookup yields CDR1 KGHDR and CDR2 SFDVKD. Trimming removed 7 bases at V and 4 bases at J, with 27 bases between. This CDR3 has 18 residues.

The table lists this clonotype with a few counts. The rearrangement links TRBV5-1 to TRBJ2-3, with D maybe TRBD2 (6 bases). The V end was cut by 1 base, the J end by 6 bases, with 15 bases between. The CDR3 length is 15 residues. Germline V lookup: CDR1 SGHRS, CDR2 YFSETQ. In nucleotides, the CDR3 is TGCGCCAGCAGCTTGATTTCGGGAGCTTCGGATACGCAGTATTTT. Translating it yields CASSLISGASDTQYF.

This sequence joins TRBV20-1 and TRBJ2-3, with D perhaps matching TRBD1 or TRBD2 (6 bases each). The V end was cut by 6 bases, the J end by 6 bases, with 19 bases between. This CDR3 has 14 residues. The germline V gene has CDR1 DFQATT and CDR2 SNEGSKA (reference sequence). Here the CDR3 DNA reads TGCAGTGCCGAGGGGGGCCCCAGCTCTGATACGCAGTATTTT. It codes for CSAEGGPSSDTQYF.

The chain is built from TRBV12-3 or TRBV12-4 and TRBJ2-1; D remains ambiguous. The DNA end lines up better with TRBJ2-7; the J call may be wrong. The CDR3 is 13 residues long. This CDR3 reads CASSARLGNEQYF. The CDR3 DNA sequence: TGTGCCAGCAGCGCCCGGTTGGGGAATGAGCAGTACTTC.

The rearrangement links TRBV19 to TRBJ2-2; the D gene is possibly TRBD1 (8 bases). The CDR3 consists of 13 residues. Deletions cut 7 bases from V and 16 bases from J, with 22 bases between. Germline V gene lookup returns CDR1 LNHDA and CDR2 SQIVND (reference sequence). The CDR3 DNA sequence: TGTGCCAGTACCTCTACGGGGACAGGACTAGGGTTTTTT. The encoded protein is CASTSTGTGLGFF.

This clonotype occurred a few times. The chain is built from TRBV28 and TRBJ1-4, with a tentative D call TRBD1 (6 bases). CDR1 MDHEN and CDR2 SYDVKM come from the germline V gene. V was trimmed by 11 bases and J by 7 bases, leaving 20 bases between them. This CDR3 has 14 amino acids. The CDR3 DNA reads TGTGCCTCGAAAGGGGGGGCTAAGTTTGAAAAACTGTTTTTT. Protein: CASKGGAKFEKLFF.

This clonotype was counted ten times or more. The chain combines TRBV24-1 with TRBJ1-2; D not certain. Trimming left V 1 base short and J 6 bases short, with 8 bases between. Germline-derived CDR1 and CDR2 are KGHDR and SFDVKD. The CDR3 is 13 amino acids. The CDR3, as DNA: TGTGCCACCAGTGATTTTGAGGGAAATGGCTACACCTTC. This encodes CATSDFEGNGYTF.

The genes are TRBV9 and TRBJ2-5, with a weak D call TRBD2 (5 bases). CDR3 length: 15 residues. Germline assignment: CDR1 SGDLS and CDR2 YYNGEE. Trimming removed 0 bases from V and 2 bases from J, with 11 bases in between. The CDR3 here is CASSVASGLQETQYF. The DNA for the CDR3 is TGTGCCAGCAGCGTAGCTTCGGGATTACAAGAGACCCAGTACTTC.

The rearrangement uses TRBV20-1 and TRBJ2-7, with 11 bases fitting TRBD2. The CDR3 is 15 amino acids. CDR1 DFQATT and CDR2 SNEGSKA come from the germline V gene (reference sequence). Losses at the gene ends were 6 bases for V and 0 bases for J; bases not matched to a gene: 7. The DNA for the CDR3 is TGCAGTGCAAGGACTAGCGGGCTCATCTCCTACGAGCAGTACTTC. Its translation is CSARTSGLISYEQYF.

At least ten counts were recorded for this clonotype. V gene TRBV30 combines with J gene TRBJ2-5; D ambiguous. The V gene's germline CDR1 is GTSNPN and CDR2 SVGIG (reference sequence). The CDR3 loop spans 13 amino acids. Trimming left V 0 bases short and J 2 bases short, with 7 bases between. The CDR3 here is CAWSVRVQETQYF. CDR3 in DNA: TGTGCCTGGAGTGTTAGGGTGCAAGAGACCCAGTACTTC. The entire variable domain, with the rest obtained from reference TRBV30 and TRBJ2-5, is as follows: SQTIHQWPATLVQPVGSPLSLECTVEGTSNPNLYWYRQAAGRGLQLLFYSVGIGQISSEVPQNLSASRPQDRQFILSSKKLLLSDSGFYLCAWSVRVQETQYFGPGTRLLVL.

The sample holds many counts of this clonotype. CDR3 in amino acids: CASSTQPDTLVYEQYF. CDR3 DNA: TGTGCCAGCAGCACCCAACCCGACACGTTGGTTTACGAGCAGTACTTC. The V call is TRBV7-2, the J call TRBJ2-7, with D unclear. V lost 5 bases and J lost 4, with 21 bases in between. The CDR3 length is 16 residues. CDR1 is SGHTA, CDR2 FQGNSA, per germline.

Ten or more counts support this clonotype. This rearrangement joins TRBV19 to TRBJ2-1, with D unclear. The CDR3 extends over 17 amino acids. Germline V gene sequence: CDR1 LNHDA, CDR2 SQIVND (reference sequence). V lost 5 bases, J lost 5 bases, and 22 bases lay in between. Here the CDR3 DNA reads TGTGCCAGTAGTTTTACGGTACGCCGAGCGATCGACAATGAGCAGTTCTTC. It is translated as CASSFTVRRAIDNEQFF.

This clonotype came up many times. CDR3 DNA sequence: TGTGCCAGCAGCTTAATGTCTGGAGTCGAAGAGACCCAGTACTTC. It encodes CASSLMSGVEETQYF. The J gene is TRBJ2-5, the V gene TRBV7-3; no definite D call. The CDR3 is 15 amino acids. In germline, CDR1 is SGHTA, CDR2 FQGTGA. V shed 1 base and J shed 3 bases, with 12 bases lying between them.

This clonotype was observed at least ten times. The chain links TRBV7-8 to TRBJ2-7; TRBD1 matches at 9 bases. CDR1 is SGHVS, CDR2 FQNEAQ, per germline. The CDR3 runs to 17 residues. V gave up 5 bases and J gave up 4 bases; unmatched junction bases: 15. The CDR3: CASSLGNPGTGLYEQYF. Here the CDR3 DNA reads TGTGCCAGCAGCCTAGGAAATCCCGGGACAGGGTTATACGAGCAGTACTTC.

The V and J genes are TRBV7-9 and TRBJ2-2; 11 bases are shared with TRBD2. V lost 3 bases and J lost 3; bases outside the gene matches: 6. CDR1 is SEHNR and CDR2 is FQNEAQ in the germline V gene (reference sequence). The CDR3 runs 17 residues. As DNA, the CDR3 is TGTGCCAGCAGCTTGGCTAGCGGGAGGAGAGACACCGGGGAGCTGTTTTTT. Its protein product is CASSLASGRRDTGELFF.

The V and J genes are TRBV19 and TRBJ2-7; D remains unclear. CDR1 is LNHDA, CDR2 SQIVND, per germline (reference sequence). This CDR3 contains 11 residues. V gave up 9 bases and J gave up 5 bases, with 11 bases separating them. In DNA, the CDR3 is TGTGCCAGCTTGGACGGCAACGAGCAGTACTTC. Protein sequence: CASLDGNEQYF.

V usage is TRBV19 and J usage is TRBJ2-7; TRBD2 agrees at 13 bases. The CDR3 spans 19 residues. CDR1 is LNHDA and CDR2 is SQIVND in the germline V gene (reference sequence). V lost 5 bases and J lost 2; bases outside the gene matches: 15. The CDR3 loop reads CASSAHPGLAGYSPYEQYF. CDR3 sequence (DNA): TGTGCCAGTAGTGCACATCCGGGACTAGCGGGATATAGTCCCTACGAGCAGTACTTC.

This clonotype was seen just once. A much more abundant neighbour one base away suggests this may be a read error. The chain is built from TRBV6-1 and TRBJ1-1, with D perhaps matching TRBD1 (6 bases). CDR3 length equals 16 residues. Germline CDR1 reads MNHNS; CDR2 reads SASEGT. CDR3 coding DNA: TGTGTCAGCAGTCGGGCGACAGGTATCATGAACACTGAAGCTTTCTTT. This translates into CVSSRATGIMNTEAFF.